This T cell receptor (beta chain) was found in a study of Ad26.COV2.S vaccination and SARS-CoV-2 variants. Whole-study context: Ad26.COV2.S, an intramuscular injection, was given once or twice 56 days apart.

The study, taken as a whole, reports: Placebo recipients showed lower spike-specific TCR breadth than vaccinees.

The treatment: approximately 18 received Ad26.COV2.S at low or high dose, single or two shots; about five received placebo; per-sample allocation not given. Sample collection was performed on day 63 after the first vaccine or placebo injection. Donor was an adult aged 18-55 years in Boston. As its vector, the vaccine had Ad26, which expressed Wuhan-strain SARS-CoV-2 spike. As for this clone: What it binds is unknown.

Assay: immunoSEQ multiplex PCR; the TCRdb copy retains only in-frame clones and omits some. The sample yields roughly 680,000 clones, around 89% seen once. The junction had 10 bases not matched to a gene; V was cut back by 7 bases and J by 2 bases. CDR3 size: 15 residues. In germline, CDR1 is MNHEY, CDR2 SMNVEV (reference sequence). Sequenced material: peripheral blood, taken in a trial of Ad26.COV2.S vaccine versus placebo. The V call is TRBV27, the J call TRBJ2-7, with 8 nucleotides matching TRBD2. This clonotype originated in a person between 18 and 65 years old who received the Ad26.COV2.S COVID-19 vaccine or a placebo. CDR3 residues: CASTPIAGRTYEQYF. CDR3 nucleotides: TGTGCCAGCACCCCAATAGCGGGGCGAACCTACGAGCAGTACTTC.